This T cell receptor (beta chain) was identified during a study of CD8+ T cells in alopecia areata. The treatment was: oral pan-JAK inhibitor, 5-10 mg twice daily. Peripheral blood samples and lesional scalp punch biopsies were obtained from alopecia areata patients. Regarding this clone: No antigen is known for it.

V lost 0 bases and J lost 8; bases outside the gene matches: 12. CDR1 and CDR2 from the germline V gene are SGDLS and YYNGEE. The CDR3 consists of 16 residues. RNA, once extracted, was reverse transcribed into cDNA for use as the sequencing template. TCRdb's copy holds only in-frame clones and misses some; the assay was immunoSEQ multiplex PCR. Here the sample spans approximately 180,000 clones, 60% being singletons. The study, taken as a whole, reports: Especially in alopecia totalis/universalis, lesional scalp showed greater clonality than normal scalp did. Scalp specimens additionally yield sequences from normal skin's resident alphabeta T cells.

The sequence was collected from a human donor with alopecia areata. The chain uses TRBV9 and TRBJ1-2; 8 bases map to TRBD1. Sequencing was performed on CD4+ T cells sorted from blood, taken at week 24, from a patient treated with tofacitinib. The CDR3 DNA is TGTGCCAGCAGCGTAGGAGGACAGGGTCGGGTCCAGGGCTACACCTTC. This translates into CASSVGGQGRVQGYTF.